These 21 T cell receptor beta chains share one sample of origin, sequenced in a study of T cell changes during pregnancy in multiple sclerosis (dated by TCRdb to the late 2010s). Receptor libraries were prepared by the immunoSEQ multiplex PCR assay. Entries here come from immuneACCESS through TCRdb and include only in-frame sequences with V and J called. Some clones fail to appear in such tables; in the studies checked, an unresolved V gene covers under half of the shortfall, and the cause of the remainder is unknown. The sample table shows about 130,000 clones, and roughly 97% are seen once. In total, the top ten clones hold around 0.46% of the sample. This specimen was peripheral blood, taken after pregnancy. The source is a female donor with multiple sclerosis, enrolled in a pregnancy study.

J is TRBJ2-7 and V is TRBV5-6; maybe TRBD2 (5 bases). Per germline, CDR1 SGHDT and CDR2 YYEEEE. The CDR3 length is 12 residues. Trimming stripped 4 bases from V and 1 base from J, with 6 bases between. The CDR3 loop is CASSGESYEQYF. Here the CDR3 DNA reads TGTGCCAGCAGCGGGGAGTCCTACGAGCAGTACTTC.

The genes are TRBV21-1 and TRBJ2-5; TRBD1, the D gene given by the table, was not confirmed from the DNA. TRBV21-1 is a documented pseudogene. The CDR3 length is 15 residues. The CDR3 is CASSTGTAEKETQYF. The CDR3 coding sequence is TGTGCCAGCAGCACCGGGACAGCCGAAAAAGAGACCCAGTACTTC.

This sequence joins TRBV6-1 and TRBJ1-5; 10 bases are a match to TRBD1. J gave up 2 bases and V 4 bases, and 5 bases lay outside the gene matches. The germline gives CDR1 MNHNS, CDR2 SASEGT. CDR3 size: 16 residues. CDR3 sequence reads: CASSARQGARNQPQHF. CDR3 in DNA: TGTGCCAGCAGTGCGCGACAGGGGGCACGCAATCAGCCCCAGCATTTT.

The chain joins TRBV19 to TRBJ1-3; D gene ambiguous. This CDR3 is 16 amino acids long. Germline CDR1 and CDR2: LNHDA and SQIVND (reference sequence). With 3 bases removed from V and 0 bases from J, the gap between germline ends came to 12 bases. CDR3 sequence reads: CASSIRGAISGNTIYF. In DNA, the CDR3 is TGTGCCAGTAGTATCCGCGGAGCTATCTCTGGAAACACCATATATTTT. Drawing the rest from reference TRBV19 and TRBJ1-3, the complete variable domain is DGGITQSPKYLFRKEGQNVTLSCEQNLNHDAMYWYRQDPGQGLRLIYYSQIVNDFQKGDIAEGYSVSREKKESFPLTVTSAQKNPTAFYLCASSIRGAISGNTIYFGEGSWLTVV.

Concerning this clone itself: The same CDR3 arises from other DNA sequences in this sample as well. The chain carries TRBV7-2 and TRBJ2-1; unclear D gene. V was clipped by 5 bases and J by 3 bases, with 8 bases between them. The germline V gene encodes CDR1 SGHTA and CDR2 FQGNSA. The CDR3 is made up of 13 amino acids. The CDR3 nucleotides read TGTGCCAGCAGCCTGGCCCTCTACAATGAGCAGTTCTTC. Its translation: CASSLALYNEQFF. Full variable domain (missing parts from reference TRBV7-2 and TRBJ2-1): GAGVSQSPSNKVTEKGKDVELRCDPISGHTALYWYRQSLGQGLEFLIYFQGNSAPDKSGLPSDRFSAERTGGSVSTLTIQRTQQEDSAVYLCASSLALYNEQFFGPGTRLTVL.

The chain couples TRBV7-6 to TRBJ2-7; 8 nucleotides align to TRBD1. Germline lookup yields CDR1 SGHVS and CDR2 FNYEAQ. This CDR3 contains 13 residues. Trimming took 5 bases from V and 4 from J; bases not matched to a gene: 4. In nucleotides, the CDR3 is TGTGCCAGCAGCCAGGGGACAGGTTACGAGCAGTACTTC. This codes for CASSQGTGYEQYF. Full variable domain (outside the CDR3, taken from reference TRBV7-6 and TRBJ2-7): GAGVSQSPRYKVTKRGQDVALRCDPISGHVSLYWYRQALGQGPEFLTYFNYEAQQDKSGLPNDRFSAERPEGSISTLTIQRTEQRDSAMYRCASSQGTGYEQYFGPGTRLTVT.

This sequence joins TRBV9 and TRBJ1-1, with 7 bases lining up with TRBD1. V was pared by 0 bases and J by 6 bases, with 14 bases of the junction left unmatched. Germline lookup yields CDR1 SGDLS and CDR2 YYNGEE. The CDR3 has 17 amino acids. CDR3 in DNA: TGTGCCAGCAGCGTAGGGACTCACAGGGGACCCAACCCTGAAGCTTTCTTT. Its protein product is CASSVGTHRGPNPEAFF.

This sequence joins TRBV19 and TRBJ2-1, with 9 bases fitting TRBD2. The trim removed 6 bases at V and 8 bases at J, leaving 8 bases unmatched. From germline, CDR1 is LNHDA and CDR2 SQIVND (reference sequence). This CDR3 is 14 amino acids long. CDR3 region: CASRQAGGGHEQFF. The CDR3 DNA follows: TGTGCCAGTAGACAAGCGGGGGGTGGACATGAGCAGTTCTTC.

The CDR3 DNA reads TGTGCCACCAGCAGAGTGGGCAGTCCAAACACCATATATTTT. This sequence encodes CATSRVGSPNTIYF. The rearrangement uses TRBV15 and TRBJ1-3, with no clear D. With 1 base removed from V and 6 bases from J, the gap between germline ends came to 10 bases. Germline-derived CDR1 and CDR2 are LNHNV and YYDKDF (reference sequence). The CDR3 is 14 amino acids.

This chain links TRBV5-1 with TRBJ2-1, with 8 bases lining up with TRBD2. V was pared by 4 bases and J by 2 bases, with 8 bases of the junction left unmatched. The germline gives CDR1 SGHRS, CDR2 YFSETQ. The CDR3 is 16 residues long. Here the CDR3 DNA reads TGCGCCAGCAGCGCCCATACTAGCGGAGCCTACAATGAGCAGTTCTTC. This sequence encodes CASSAHTSGAYNEQFF. Using reference TRBV5-1 and TRBJ2-1 for the parts outside the CDR3, the full variable domain is KAGVTQTPRYLIKTRGQQVTLSCSPISGHRSVSWYQQTPGQGLQFLFEYFSETQRNKGNFPGRFSGRQFSNSRSEMNVSTLELGDSALYLCASSAHTSGAYNEQFFGPGTRLTVL.

This chain joins TRBV12-5 and TRBJ2-7; TRBD1 aligns across 7 bases. After removal of 1 base from V and 9 bases from J, the junction contained 3 bases not matched to a gene. The germline V gene has CDR1 LGHNT and CDR2 FRNRAP. The CDR3 has 12 residues. CDR3 sequence (DNA): TGTGCTAGTGGTTTGGCTAACAGGGGGCAGTACTTC. Its protein product is CASGLANRGQYF.

The chain carries TRBV28 and TRBJ2-1, with D possibly matching TRBD1 (5 bases). The germline V and J ends were trimmed by 5 bases and 4 bases, with 12 bases remaining between them. CDR1 and CDR2 (germline): MDHEN, SYDVKM. This CDR3 has 14 residues. CDR3: CASSARQIYNEQFF. CDR3 bases: TGTGCCAGCAGTGCCCGACAGATTTACAATGAGCAGTTCTTC.

DNA for the CDR3: TGTGCCAGCACTGGGGGCGAGTCGGAGACCCAGTACTTC. It translates to CASTGGESETQYF. The rearrangement links TRBV5-8 to TRBJ2-5, with D perhaps matching TRBD1 (6 bases). Germline V gene lookup returns CDR1 SGHTS and CDR2 YDEGEE. The CDR3 loop spans 13 amino acids. V lost 6 bases and J lost 5, with 14 bases in between.

This sequence joins TRBV5-1 and TRBJ2-6; D is ambiguous. Trimming removed 0 bases from V and 4 bases from J, with 8 bases in between. Germline V gene sequence: CDR1 SGHRS, CDR2 YFSETQ. The CDR3 runs 15 residues. CDR3 coding DNA: TGCGCCAGCAGCTTGGATCTACCCGGGGCCAACGTCCTGACTTTC. Residues: CASSLDLPGANVLTF. Complete variable domain (other parts from reference TRBV5-1 and TRBJ2-6): KAGVTQTPRYLIKTRGQQVTLSCSPISGHRSVSWYQQTPGQGLQFLFEYFSETQRNKGNFPGRFSGRQFSNSRSEMNVSTLELGDSALYLCASSLDLPGANVLTFGAGSRLTVL.

CDR3 loop: CTTLMGTRPLWGPYEQYF. Here the CDR3 DNA reads TGCACCACCCTCATGGGGACAAGGCCCCTTTGGGGTCCATACGAGCAGTACTTC. The chain couples TRBV1 to TRBJ2-7; TRBD1 was called by the table and not checked on the DNA. TRBV1 is a recognized pseudogene. This CDR3 is 18 amino acids long.

The V gene is TRBV11-3, the J gene TRBJ2-3; 10 bases line up with TRBD2. Germline values: CDR1 SGHNT, CDR2 YENEEA. The CDR3 contains 16 residues. With 5 bases clipped from V and 3 bases from J, the junction kept 8 bases outside the gene matches. CDR3 in amino acids: CASSTLAGGGTDTQYF. CDR3 coding DNA: TGTGCCAGCAGCACCTTAGCGGGAGGTGGTACAGATACGCAGTATTTT. Full variable domain (rest looked up from reference TRBV11-3 and TRBJ2-3): EAGVVQSPRYKIIEKKQPVAFWCNPISGHNTLYWYLQNLGQGPELLIRYENEEAVDDSQLPKDRFSAERLKGVDSTLKIQPAELGDSAVYLCASSTLAGGGTDTQYFGPGTRLTVL.

The J gene is TRBJ1-4, the V gene TRBV11-2; 8 bases fit TRBD1. The CDR3 is made up of 18 amino acids. Germline lookup yields CDR1 SGHAT and CDR2 FQNNGV. J was trimmed by 0 bases and V by 1 base; bases with no gene match: 7. The CDR3 DNA is TGTGCCAGCAGCTTAGGGCTGGGACAGGCATCAACTAATGAAAAACTGTTTTTT. Residues: CASSLGLGQASTNEKLFF.

The chain joins TRBV2 to TRBJ2-7, with TRBD1 matching 8 bases. The V and J ends lost 6 bases and 5 bases, in that order; junction bases with no gene match: 15. Per germline, CDR1 SNHLY and CDR2 FYNNEI. The CDR3 is 16 residues long. CDR3 protein: CASSPLAGRGLNEQYF. The CDR3 DNA reads as TGTGCCAGCAGCCCCCTGGCTGGCAGGGGGCTCAACGAGCAGTACTTC.

V is TRBV5-1 and J is TRBJ2-7, with a tentative D call TRBD1 (6 bases). Per the germline V gene, CDR1 is SGHRS and CDR2 is YFSETQ. The ends were cut back, 0 bases at V and 2 bases at J, with 12 bases in the middle. The length of the CDR3 is 15 residues. CDR3 DNA: TGCGCCAGCAGCTTGGAGCCCGGACAGACCTACGAGCAGTACTTC. Amino acid sequence: CASSLEPGQTYEQYF.

The rearrangement links TRBV9 to TRBJ1-2, with a possible D match to TRBD1 (5 bases). Germline V gene sequence: CDR1 SGDLS, CDR2 YYNGEE. Trimming shortened V by 0 bases and J by 4 bases, and 13 bases separated the two germline ends. The length of the CDR3 is 15 residues. DNA for the CDR3: TGTGCCAGCAGCGTAGATTCGACAGCGCCCTATGGCTACACCTTC. Protein product: CASSVDSTAPYGYTF.

The chain uses TRBV6-1 and TRBJ1-2; 8 bases agree with TRBD1. Germline V lookup: CDR1 MNHNS, CDR2 SASEGT. CDR3 size: 14 residues. Trimming took 10 bases from V and 5 from J; bases not matched to a gene: 12. DNA of the CDR3: TGTGCCACCACCGCGGACAGGGCGCGGTATGGCTACACCTTC. Amino acids: CATTADRARYGYTF.